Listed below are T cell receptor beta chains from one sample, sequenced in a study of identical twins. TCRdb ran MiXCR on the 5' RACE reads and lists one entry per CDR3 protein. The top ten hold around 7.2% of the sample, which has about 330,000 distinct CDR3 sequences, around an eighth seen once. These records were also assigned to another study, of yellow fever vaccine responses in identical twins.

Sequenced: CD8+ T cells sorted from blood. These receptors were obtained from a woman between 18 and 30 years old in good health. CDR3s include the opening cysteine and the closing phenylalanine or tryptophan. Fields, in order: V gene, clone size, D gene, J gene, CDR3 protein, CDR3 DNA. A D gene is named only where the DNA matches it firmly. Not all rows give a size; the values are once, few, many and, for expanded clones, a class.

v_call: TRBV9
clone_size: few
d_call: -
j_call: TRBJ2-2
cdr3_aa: CASSVGVAGELFF
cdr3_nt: TGTGCCAGCAGCGTAGGGGTAGCCGGGGAGCTGTTTTTT

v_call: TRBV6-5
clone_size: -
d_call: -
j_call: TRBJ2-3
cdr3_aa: CASSYLGALWDTQYF
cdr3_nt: TGTGCCAGCAGTTATCTAGGGGCGCTTTGGGATACGCAGTATTTT

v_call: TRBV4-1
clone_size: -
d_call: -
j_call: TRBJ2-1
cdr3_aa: CASSSPGTNEQFF
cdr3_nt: TGCGCCAGCAGCTCCCCGGGTACCAATGAGCAGTTCTTC

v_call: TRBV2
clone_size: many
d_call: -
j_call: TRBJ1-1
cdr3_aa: CATPRVTTEAFF
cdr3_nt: TGTGCCACACCCCGGGTAACCACTGAAGCTTTCTTT

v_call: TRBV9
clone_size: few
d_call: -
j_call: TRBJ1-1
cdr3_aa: CASSLKALNTEAFF
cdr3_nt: TGTGCCAGCAGCCTTAAGGCTCTGAACACTGAAGCTTTCTTT

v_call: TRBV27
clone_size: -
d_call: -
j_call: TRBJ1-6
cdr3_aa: CASSLSMGGNSPLHF
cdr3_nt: TGTGCCAGCAGTTTATCGATGGGGGGCAATTCACCCCTCCACTTT

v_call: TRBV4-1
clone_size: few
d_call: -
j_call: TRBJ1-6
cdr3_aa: CASSQETGNSPLHF
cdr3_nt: TGCGCCAGCAGCCAAGAGACTGGTAATTCACCCCTCCACTTT

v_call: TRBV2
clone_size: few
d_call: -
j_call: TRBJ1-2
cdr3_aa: CASSEITNYGYTF
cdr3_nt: TGTGCCAGCAGTGAAATCACAAACTATGGCTACACCTTC

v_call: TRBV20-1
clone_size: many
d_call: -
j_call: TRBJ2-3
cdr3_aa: CSAENDYPDTQYF
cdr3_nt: TGCAGTGCTGAGAACGACTATCCAGATACGCAGTATTTT

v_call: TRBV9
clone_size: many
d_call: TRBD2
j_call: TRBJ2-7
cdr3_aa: CASSAGSGASYEQYF
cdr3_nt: TGTGCCAGCAGCGCGGGTAGCGGGGCCTCCTACGAGCAGTACTTC

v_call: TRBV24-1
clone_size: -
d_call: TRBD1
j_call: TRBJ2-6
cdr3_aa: CATSTGEYGANVLTF
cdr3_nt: TGTGCCACCTCCACAGGGGAGTATGGGGCCAACGTCCTGACTTTC

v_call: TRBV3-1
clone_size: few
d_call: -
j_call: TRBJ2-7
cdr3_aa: CASSKVEASSYEQYF
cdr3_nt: TGTGCCAGCAGCAAAGTGGAGGCGAGCTCCTACGAGCAGTACTTC

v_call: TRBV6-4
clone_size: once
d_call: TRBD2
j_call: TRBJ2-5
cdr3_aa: CASSESAGGRETQYF
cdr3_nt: TGTGCCAGCAGTGAATCAGCGGGGGGCCGAGAAACCCAGTACTTC

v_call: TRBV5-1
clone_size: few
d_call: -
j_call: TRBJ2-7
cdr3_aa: CASSWGVGGRYEQYF
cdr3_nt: TGCGCCAGCAGCTGGGGGGTAGGGGGAAGGTACGAGCAGTACTTC

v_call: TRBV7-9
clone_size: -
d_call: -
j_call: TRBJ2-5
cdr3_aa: CASSPDEGSSTTQYF
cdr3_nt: TGTGCCAGCAGCCCCGACGAGGGATCAAGTACTACCCAGTACTTC

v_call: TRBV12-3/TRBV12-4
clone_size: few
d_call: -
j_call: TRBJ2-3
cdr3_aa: CASSLTGSVDTQYF
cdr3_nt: TGTGCCAGCAGTTTAACAGGGTCCGTAGATACGCAGTATTTT

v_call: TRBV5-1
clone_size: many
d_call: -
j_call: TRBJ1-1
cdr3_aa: CASSPLIRTEFEGTEAFF
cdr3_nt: TGCGCCAGCAGCCCGCTAATTCGGACAGAATTTGAAGGCACTGAAGCTTTCTTT

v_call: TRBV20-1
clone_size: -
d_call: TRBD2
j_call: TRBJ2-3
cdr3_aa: CSARDRERGEADTQYF
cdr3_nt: TGCAGTGCTAGAGATCGGGAGCGGGGGGAGGCAGATACGCAGTATTTT

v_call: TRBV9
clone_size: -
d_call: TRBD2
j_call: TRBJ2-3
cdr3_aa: CASSAGTRDTDTQYF
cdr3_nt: TGTGCCAGCAGCGCCGGGACTAGAGACACAGATACGCAGTATTTT

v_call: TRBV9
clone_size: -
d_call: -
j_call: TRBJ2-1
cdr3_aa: CASSAGTDYNEQFF
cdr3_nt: TGTGCCAGCAGCGCCGGGACGGATTACAATGAGCAGTTCTTC

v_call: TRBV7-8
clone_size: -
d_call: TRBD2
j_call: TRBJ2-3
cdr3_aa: CASSLVGGGGTDTQYF
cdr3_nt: TGTGCCAGCAGCTTAGTCGGCGGGGGGGGCACAGATACGCAGTATTTT

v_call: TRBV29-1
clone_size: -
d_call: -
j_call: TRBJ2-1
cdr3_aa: CSVAGVGSPSYNEQFF
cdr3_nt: TGCAGCGTTGCGGGAGTGGGTAGCCCGTCCTACAATGAGCAGTTCTTC